The following is a TCR beta chain sequence with its context. This entry is derived from a study of CD8+ T cells in alopecia areata. As for the study in general: Tofacitinib was taken orally by treated patients, and the dose was 5 to 10 mg twice daily.

The CDR3 extends over 15 amino acids. Germline V gene sequence: CDR1 MNHEY, CDR2 SMNVEV (reference sequence). Trimming removed 2 bases at V and 2 bases at J, with 13 bases between. The treatment denotes: oral pan-JAK inhibitor, 5-10 mg twice daily. Extracted RNA was reverse transcribed, and the resulting cDNA served as sequencing template. Produced via immunoSEQ multiplex PCR; TCRdb's table is partial and in-frame only. The sample contains 93,000 or so clones, just over 85% of which appear only once. This specimen consisted of CD8+ T cells sorted from blood, obtained at approximately week 30, from a patient treated with tofacitinib. This chain uses TRBV27 with TRBJ2-7, with D unresolved. The receptor's source is a human donor with alopecia areata. The CDR3 nucleotides read TGTGCCAGCAGTTTAAAGCAGGCGGTACCCTACGAGCAGTACTTC. Its protein product is CASSLKQAVPYEQYF.